The 30 T cell receptor beta chains given below trace back to one sample, sequenced in a study of blood T cell repertoires in COVID-19. Only in-frame clones appear in the TCRdb table, and some are missing; sequencing was by immunoSEQ multiplex PCR. The sample yields 250,000 to 350,000 clones, about nine tenths seen once. The specimen was peripheral blood. These receptors were obtained from a woman between 50 and 59 years old who had recovered from COVID-19.

The chain employs TRBV12-3 or TRBV12-4 and TRBJ2-3; no firm D call. With 7 bases removed from V and 0 bases from J, the gap between germline ends came to 5 bases. The CDR3 totals 12 residues. The CDR3 nucleotides read TGTGCCAGCACCCTTAGCACAGATACGCAGTATTTT. Its protein is CASTLSTDTQYF.

The rearrangement links TRBV7-2 to TRBJ1-1, with D hard to call. V was trimmed by 0 bases and J by 4 bases, leaving 12 bases between them. Per germline, CDR1 SGHTA and CDR2 FQGNSA. There are 15 residues in the CDR3. CDR3 protein: CASSLAWGAGTEAFF. The DNA of the CDR3 is TGTGCCAGCAGCTTAGCGTGGGGAGCGGGCACTGAAGCTTTCTTT. Combining the CDR3 with reference TRBV7-2 and TRBJ1-1 gives the whole variable domain GAGVSQSPSNKVTEKGKDVELRCDPISGHTALYWYRQSLGQGLEFLIYFQGNSAPDKSGLPSDRFSAERTGGSVSTLTIQRTQQEDSAVYLCASSLAWGAGTEAFFGQGTRLTVV.

The chain links TRBV6-5 to TRBJ2-2; D unclear. This CDR3 spans 14 amino acids. Trimming took off 2 bases at V and 4 bases at J, with 8 bases between the two ends. Germline V gives CDR1 MNHEY, CDR2 SVGAGI. CDR3 sequence reads: CASSYPDPTGELFF. CDR3 in DNA: TGTGCCAGCAGTTACCCAGATCCCACCGGGGAGCTGTTTTTT.

This chain uses TRBV6-5 with TRBJ2-7; D remains unclear. V was clipped by 2 bases and J by 5 bases, with 4 bases between them. Germline CDR1 reads MNHEY; CDR2 reads SVGAGI. The CDR3 spans 11 residues. CDR3 sequence (DNA): TGTGCCAGCAGTTACCTCCACGAGCAGTACTTC. It yields the protein CASSYLHEQYF.

The rearrangement uses TRBV2 and TRBJ1-2; the D is unclear. The CDR3 sequence is 14 residues long. The V and J ends lost 3 bases and 1 base respectively, with 9 bases between them. Germline lookup yields CDR1 SNHLY and CDR2 FYNNEI. The CDR3 here is CASSDGEYNYGYTF. The CDR3 bases are TGTGCCAGCAGTGACGGGGAGTATAACTATGGCTACACCTTC.

J is TRBJ2-3 and V is TRBV2; D perhaps matches TRBD1 (6 bases). Trimming stripped 6 bases from V and 4 bases from J, with 14 bases between. This CDR3 spans 14 amino acids. The germline CDR1 and CDR2 sequences are SNHLY and FYNNEI. CDR3 sequence: CASSRTAPPDTQYF. CDR3 nucleotides: TGTGCCAGCAGCCGGACAGCCCCACCAGATACGCAGTATTTT.

The CDR3 region is CASSSYDRGAFF. The CDR3 DNA reads as TGTGCCAGCAGCTCCTATGACAGGGGAGCTTTCTTT. The chain carries TRBV5-6 and TRBJ1-1; 8 bases agree with TRBD1. The V gene's germline CDR1 is SGHDT and CDR2 YYEEEE. The CDR3 totals 12 residues. V lost 3 bases and J lost 10; bases outside the gene matches: 5.

The gene calls are TRBV10-3 and TRBJ1-4; D call uncertain. The CDR3 spans 14 residues. Trimming removed 2 bases from V and 6 bases from J, with 10 bases in between. Germline CDR1 and CDR2: ENHRY and SYGVKD. The CDR3 here is CAISEERYYEKLFF. The CDR3 bases are TGTGCCATCAGTGAGGAGAGGTACTATGAAAAACTGTTTTTT.

The chain links TRBV7-8 to TRBJ2-2, with 9 bases aligning to TRBD1. Losses at the gene ends were 4 bases for V and 1 base for J; bases not matched to a gene: 7. Germline CDR1 SGHVS, CDR2 FQNEAQ. This CDR3 comprises 17 residues. The CDR3 nucleotides are TGTGCCAGCAGCTCGTCGACAGGGGGGAGGAACACCGGGGAGCTGTTTTTT. Its protein product is CASSSSTGGRNTGELFF.

This clone was observed once. The rearrangement links TRBV7-2 to TRBJ2-2, with D hard to call. The CDR3 has 15 residues. The V gene's germline CDR1 is SGHTA and CDR2 FQGNSA. With 4 bases removed from V and 2 bases from J, the gap between germline ends came to 11 bases. The CDR3 reads CASSSRQLNTGELFF. The CDR3 DNA reads TGTGCCAGCAGCTCCCGGCAACTAAACACCGGGGAGCTGTTTTTT.

This rearrangement joins TRBV2 to TRBJ1-2; 7 nucleotides line up with TRBD1. This CDR3 is 13 amino acids long. Looked up from germline, CDR1 is SNHLY and CDR2 is FYNNEI. V lost 6 bases, J lost 4 bases, and 5 bases stayed unmatched. Here the CDR3 DNA reads TGTGCCAGCAGAGGGGACAGTGCCTATGGCTACACCTTC. This sequence encodes CASRGDSAYGYTF.

The rearrangement uses TRBV28 and TRBJ2-1, with 7 positions matching TRBD1. There are 14 residues in the CDR3. The ends lost 8 bases at V and 9 bases at J; junction bases unmatched: 13. Germline V gene sequence: CDR1 MDHEN, CDR2 SYDVKM. The CDR3 sequence is CASVNSGAGGEQFF. The CDR3, as DNA: TGTGCCAGCGTCAACTCCGGGGCAGGGGGTGAGCAGTTCTTC.

V and J are TRBV15 and TRBJ1-5, with 11 bases that match TRBD1. Germline loops: CDR1 LNHNV, CDR2 YYDKDF (reference sequence). This CDR3 is built from 20 residues. V lost 0 bases, J lost 2 bases, and 12 bases stayed unmatched. The CDR3 loop is CATSRDGDRGVFRGNQPQHF. In DNA, the CDR3 is TGTGCCACCAGCAGAGATGGGGACAGGGGGGTTTTTAGGGGCAATCAGCCCCAGCATTTT. The full variable domain, rest sourced from reference TRBV15 and TRBJ1-5, is DAMVIQNPRYQVTQFGKPVTLSCSQTLNHNVMYWYQQKSSQAPKLLFHYYDKDFNNEADTPDNFQSRRPNTSFCFLDIRSPGLGDTAMYLCATSRDGDRGVFRGNQPQHFGDGTRLSIL.

V gene TRBV6-5 combines with J gene TRBJ2-3; 8 bases match TRBD1. The CDR3 length is 13 residues. The V gene's germline CDR1 is MNHEY and CDR2 SVGAGI. V trimming: 6 bases; J trimming: 6 bases; junction bases outside the gene matches: 5. The CDR3 nucleotides read TGTGCCAGCAGGGGACAGGCAGGGGATACGCAGTATTTT. It is translated as CASRGQAGDTQYF.

V usage is TRBV19 and J usage is TRBJ2-5, with TRBD2 matching 9 bases. CDR1 is LNHDA, CDR2 SQIVND, per germline (reference sequence). V trimming: 6 bases; J trimming: 5 bases; junction bases outside the gene matches: 7. The CDR3 is made up of 14 amino acids. CDR3 protein: CASRASGIWETQYF. In DNA form, the CDR3 reads TGTGCCAGTAGAGCTAGCGGGATTTGGGAGACCCAGTACTTC.

V gene TRBV21-1 combines with J gene TRBJ1-1. TRBV21-1 is described as a pseudogene. The CDR3 consists of 16 residues. This CDR3 is CASSKKSGGFGTEAFF. The DNA of the CDR3 is TGTGCCAGCAGCAAAAAATCGGGAGGGTTCGGGACTGAAGCTTTCTTT.

The chain joins TRBV20-1 to TRBJ2-1, with 8 bases lining up with TRBD2. CDR3 length: 14 residues. Germline CDR1 and CDR2: DFQATT and SNEGSKA (reference sequence). V lost 3 bases, J lost 5 bases, and 6 bases stayed unmatched. The CDR3 loop reads CSASAGGPHNEQFF. DNA for the CDR3: TGCAGTGCTAGTGCGGGGGGACCACACAATGAGCAGTTCTTC.

The gene calls are TRBV18 and TRBJ2-1; 7 bases match TRBD1. CDR1 and CDR2 (germline): KGHSH, LQKENI. Trimming removed 3 bases from V and 7 bases from J; junction bases left unmatched: 6. This CDR3 is built from 14 residues. CDR3 amino acids: CASSPQAGGNEQFF. The CDR3 DNA reads as TGTGCCAGCTCACCCCAGGCAGGGGGTAATGAGCAGTTCTTC.

The genes are TRBV6-5 and TRBJ1-5; possible D gene TRBD1, 5 bases. CDR3 length: 14 amino acids. V was pared by 2 bases and J by 6 bases, with 11 bases between. Per the germline V gene, CDR1 is MNHEY and CDR2 is SVGAGI. The CDR3 is CASSYVQGVQPQHF. The DNA for the CDR3 is TGTGCCAGCAGTTACGTTCAGGGCGTTCAGCCCCAGCATTTT.

The table lists this clone with a few counts. The V gene is TRBV19, the J gene TRBJ1-5; TRBD1 matches at 7 bases. Germline trimming cut 3 bases from V and 7 bases from J; bases unmatched to any gene: 18. The CDR3 totals 18 residues. Germline V gene data show CDR1 as LNHDA and CDR2 as SQIVND (reference sequence). CDR3 sequence (DNA): TGTGCCAGTAGTATCACAGTCACGAGGAGGGGGCAAGGACAGCCCCAGCATTTT. This gives the protein CASSITVTRRGQGQPQHF.

V gene TRBV18 combines with J gene TRBJ1-2; unclear D gene. This CDR3 is 14 amino acids long. With 0 bases removed from V and 2 bases from J, the gap between germline ends came to 7 bases. Germline lookup yields CDR1 KGHSH and CDR2 LQKENI. DNA for the CDR3: TGTGCCAGCTCACCACCGAACCGGAACTATGGCTACACCTTC. It codes for CASSPPNRNYGYTF.

The CDR3 bases are TGTGCCAGCAGACCTACAGGGAACCGGGGTGAGCAGTTCTTC. Translated: CASRPTGNRGEQFF. The V call is TRBV6-5, the J call TRBJ2-1; D may be TRBD1 (6 bases). This CDR3 region has 14 residues. Germline CDR1 and CDR2: MNHEY and SVGAGI. V was cut by 6 bases and J by 9 bases, with 18 bases left in between.

This chain uses TRBV6-5 with TRBJ1-1; 9 nucleotides agree with TRBD1. V trimming: 6 bases; J trimming: 11 bases; junction bases outside the gene matches: 13. Germline V gives CDR1 MNHEY, CDR2 SVGAGI. The CDR3 totals 14 residues. This chain's CDR3 is CASRNDRGESRAFF. The CDR3 region has the DNA TGTGCCAGCAGGAATGACAGGGGGGAAAGTAGGGCTTTCTTT.

The V call is TRBV6-2 or TRBV6-3, the J call TRBJ2-1, with 7 positions matching TRBD1. This CDR3 contains 13 residues. The J segment lost 10 bases and the V segment lost 2 bases, leaving 5 bases of the junction unmatched. Germline CDR1 MNHEY, CDR2 SVGEGT. The CDR3 protein is CASSYRQGWEQFF. The CDR3, as DNA: TGTGCCAGCAGTTACCGACAGGGATGGGAGCAGTTCTTC.

The chain combines TRBV10-3 with TRBJ2-1, with D perhaps matching TRBD2 (7 bases). Trimming cost V 8 bases and J 8 bases, with 16 bases left between them. This CDR3 has 13 residues. Germline CDR1 reads ENHRY; CDR2 reads SYGVKD. CDR3 bases: TGTGCCATCGAGGGAGGGGGAGGCGATGAGCAGTTCTTC. This sequence encodes CAIEGGGGDEQFF.

V is TRBV2 and J is TRBJ1-1; a weak D match, TRBD1 (5 bases). There are 14 residues in the CDR3. Germline lookup yields CDR1 SNHLY and CDR2 FYNNEI. The V and J ends lost 6 bases and 1 base respectively, with 12 bases between them. The CDR3 here is CASRWGGRNTEAFF. The CDR3 DNA sequence: TGTGCCAGCAGGTGGGGGGGACGGAACACTGAAGCTTTCTTT. The whole variable domain, filled in from reference TRBV2 and TRBJ1-1, reads EPEVTQTPSHQVTQMGQEVILRCVPISNHLYFYWYRQILGQKVEFLVSFYNNEISEKSEIFDDQFSVERPDGSNFTLKIRSTKLEDSAMYFCASRWGGRNTEAFFGQGTRLTVV.

The J gene is TRBJ2-7, the V gene TRBV14; 11 bases line up with TRBD2. V lost 6 bases to trimming and J lost 2 bases; unmatched junction nucleotides: 3. The CDR3 contains 14 residues. CDR1 is SGHDN, CDR2 FVKESK, per germline. CDR3 amino acids: CASRATSGTYEQYF. The CDR3 DNA reads TGTGCCAGCAGGGCGACTAGCGGGACCTACGAGCAGTACTTC.

J is TRBJ2-7 and V is TRBV27; 8 bases line up with TRBD1. CDR1 is MNHEY, CDR2 SMNVEV, per germline (reference sequence). The CDR3 is 19 residues long. J gave up 5 bases and V 1 base, and 19 bases lay outside the gene matches. This chain's CDR3 is CASSLYGVRPGGEKNEQYF. In DNA form, the CDR3 reads TGTGCCAGCAGTTTATATGGAGTTCGTCCAGGGGGCGAAAAGAACGAGCAGTACTTC.

This sequence joins TRBV4-2 and TRBJ1-1; D is unclear. CDR1 and CDR2 (germline): LGHNA, YNFKEQ. Trimming shortened V by 2 bases and J by 1 base, and 8 bases separated the two germline ends. The CDR3 totals 14 residues. This CDR3 reads CASSQRRGNTEAFF. The CDR3 nucleotides read TGTGCCAGCAGCCAAAGGCGGGGGAACACTGAAGCTTTCTTT.

The V gene is TRBV29-1, the J gene TRBJ1-1, with 8 bases matching TRBD1. The trim removed 6 bases at V and 4 bases at J, leaving 4 bases unmatched. Germline CDR1 SQVTM, CDR2 ANQGSEA. This CDR3 spans 12 amino acids. In nucleotides, the CDR3 is TGCAGCGTCCGGACAGGGAGCACTGAAGCTTTCTTT. It yields the protein CSVRTGSTEAFF.